The text below deals with one TCR beta chain. Its specificity is not known. Sequencing used immunoSEQ multiplex PCR; TCRdb keeps in-frame clones, though not all of them. The table lists approximately 58,000 clones, roughly 95% of them singletons. It was the approximately 110-subject validation cohort, separate from the approximately 690-subject first cohort, to which the donors belonged. The record originates from a study of cytomegalovirus exposure and HLA in healthy donors. Study-wide results and caveats: Most TCR sequences were uncommon, yet certain public TCRs appeared in many donors. Reportedly, cytomegalovirus status was diagnosed with high sensitivity and specificity. In vitro assays verified that three CMV-associated chains recognized CMV antigens specifically.

Losses at the gene ends were 4 bases for V and 0 bases for J; bases not matched to a gene: 1. This CDR3 has 14 residues. Germline V CDR1 and CDR2: LNHDA, SQIVND (reference sequence). Source material: PBMCs. J is TRBJ2-7 and V is TRBV19; 9 nucleotides line up with TRBD2. This receptor was taken from a woman between 18 and 29 years old in good health and CMV-seropositive. The CDR3 DNA is TGTGCCAGTAGTAGTAGCGGGAGCTCCTACGAGCAGTACTTC. It translates to CASSSSGSSYEQYF.